These 32 T cell receptor beta chains came from one sample sequenced in a study of T cell responses to AZD1222 COVID-19 vaccine. The table came from immunoSEQ multiplex PCR; TCRdb's copy has only in-frame clones and leaves some out. The sample lists 150,000 to 200,000 clones, just over 85% occurring once. The specimen comprised peripheral blood, sampled 28 days after the second AZD1222 dose. The receptors derive from an adult who received the AZD1222 COVID-19 vaccine.

This clone was counted between two and nine times. The chain uses TRBV2 and TRBJ1-1; D is perhaps TRBD1 (6 bases). CDR1 SNHLY and CDR2 FYNNEI come from the germline V gene. This CDR3 comprises 17 residues. V lost 6 bases to trimming and J lost 0 bases, with 20 bases between them. CDR3 DNA sequence: TGTGCCAGCAGCCAGTCCGGGACATTGATTTTGAACACTGAAGCTTTCTTT. It yields the protein CASSQSGTLILNTEAFF. The entire variable domain, with the rest obtained from reference TRBV2 and TRBJ1-1, is as follows: EPEVTQTPSHQVTQMGQEVILRCVPISNHLYFYWYRQILGQKVEFLVSFYNNEISEKSEIFDDQFSVERPDGSNFTLKIRSTKLEDSAMYFCASSQSGTLILNTEAFFGQGTRLTVV.

This clone appeared a few times. The chain has TRBV6-5 and TRBJ1-2; TRBD1 aligns across 11 bases. The CDR3 runs 15 residues. Germline CDR1 and CDR2: MNHEY and SVGAGI. V dropped 6 bases and J dropped 6; count of bases not matched to a gene: 9. The CDR3 DNA follows: TGTGCCAGCAGATCCGGGACAGGGGGAAATAATGGCTACACCTTC. As protein: CASRSGTGGNNGYTF.

The genes are TRBV5-1 and TRBJ2-7; 10 positions agree with TRBD1. Germline-derived CDR1 and CDR2 are SGHRS and YFSETQ. V was pared by 4 bases and J by 1 base, with 2 bases of the junction left unmatched. The CDR3 runs to 14 residues. CDR3 protein: CASSGQGVSYEQYF. The DNA of the CDR3 is TGCGCCAGCAGCGGACAGGGGGTATCCTACGAGCAGTACTTC.

The CDR3 loop is CASSLGVGIRGGPETQYF. CDR3 DNA: TGTGCCAGCAGCTTGGGGGTCGGGATTCGCGGGGGGCCTGAGACCCAGTACTTC. This chain links TRBV7-8 with TRBJ2-5; 8 positions match TRBD2. CDR1 and CDR2 (germline): SGHVS, FQNEAQ. The CDR3 contains 18 residues. Trimming at V came to 3 bases and at J to 5 bases, leaving 17 bases not matched to a gene.

The CDR3 region is CSASDGYSNQPQHF. CDR3 nucleotides: TGCAGCGCTTCGGACGGTTATAGCAATCAGCCCCAGCATTTT. The chain carries TRBV29-1 and TRBJ1-5, with D unresolved. CDR1 is SQVTM, CDR2 ANQGSEA, per germline. The CDR3 runs 14 residues. The V and J ends lost 7 bases and 0 bases respectively, with 13 bases between them.

The genes are TRBV25-1 and TRBJ2-7; 10 bases match TRBD1. The CDR3 runs to 15 residues. Trimming at V came to 3 bases and at J to 2 bases, leaving 4 bases not matched to a gene. Germline V lookup: CDR1 MGHDK, CDR2 SYGVNS. The CDR3 here is CASSDRDRGTYEQYF. CDR3 bases: TGTGCCAGCAGTGACCGGGACAGGGGAACCTACGAGCAGTACTTC.

The chain is built from TRBV20-1 and TRBJ2-1, with D perhaps matching TRBD1 or TRBD2 (5 bases each). The germline V and J ends were trimmed by 4 bases and 13 bases, with 14 bases remaining between them. Germline assignment: CDR1 DFQATT and CDR2 SNEGSKA (reference sequence). There are 11 residues in the CDR3. CDR3 loop: CSATREPVQFF. CDR3 DNA sequence: TGCAGTGCTACCAGGGAGCCCGTCCAGTTCTTC.

V is TRBV29-1 and J is TRBJ2-2; D unresolved. The germline CDR1 and CDR2 sequences are SQVTM and ANQGSEA. Trimming cost V 1 base and J 0 bases, with 18 bases left between them. This CDR3 comprises 18 residues. The CDR3 spells CSVEAGGSHSTNTGELFF. The CDR3 bases are TGCAGCGTTGAAGCCGGCGGCAGCCACAGTACGAACACCGGGGAGCTGTTTTTT.

This clone appeared once. The chain uses TRBV7-3 and TRBJ2-3; unclear D gene. The CDR3 covers 17 residues. The germline CDR1 and CDR2 sequences are SGHTA and FQGTGA. Trimming removed 5 bases from V and 1 base from J, with 19 bases in between. The CDR3 DNA sequence: TGTGCCAGCAGCCCCAACCGGGTCACTGTGGGCACAGATACGCAGTATTTT. This encodes CASSPNRVTVGTDTQYF. The whole variable domain, filled in from reference TRBV7-3 and TRBJ2-3, reads GAGVSQTPSNKVTEKGKYVELRCDPISGHTALYWYRQSLGQGPEFLIYFQGTGAADDSGLPNDRFFAVRPEGSVSTLKIQRTERGDSAVYLCASSPNRVTVGTDTQYFGPGTRLTVL.

The rearrangement joins TRBV10-2 to TRBJ1-2; 10 bases map to TRBD1. The CDR3 runs to 14 residues. Germline V gene data show CDR1 as WSHSY and CDR2 as SAAADI. After removal of 6 bases from V and 5 bases from J, the junction contained 6 bases not matched to a gene. CDR3 coding DNA: TGCGCCAGCAGCCCTGGACAGGGGGGTTATGGCTACACCTTC. It codes for CASSPGQGGYGYTF.

The chain has TRBV7-2 and TRBJ1-2; D ambiguous. This CDR3 is 13 amino acids long. Trimming took 2 bases from V and 8 from J, leaving 12 bases between them. The germline V gene encodes CDR1 SGHTA and CDR2 FQGNSA. The chain's CDR3 is CASSLNAGSGYTF. For the CDR3, the DNA is TGTGCCAGCAGCTTAAATGCCGGGTCCGGCTACACCTTC.

The chain recombines TRBV5-1 with TRBJ2-5; TRBD1 agrees at 9 bases. V trimming: 7 bases; J trimming: 5 bases; junction bases outside the gene matches: 9. Germline assignment: CDR1 SGHRS and CDR2 YFSETQ. This CDR3 region has 14 residues. The CDR3 region is CASRQQGAGETQYF. The CDR3 nucleotides are TGCGCCAGCCGACAACAGGGGGCAGGGGAGACCCAGTACTTC.

The V and J genes are TRBV5-4 and TRBJ1-2; 7 bases map to TRBD1. The CDR3 contains 14 residues. Per the germline V gene, CDR1 is SGHNT and CDR2 is YYREEE (reference sequence). J was trimmed by 7 bases and V by 3 bases; bases with no gene match: 9. Written as DNA, the CDR3 is TGTGCCAGCAGCTCCGGACAGGATTTGGGTGGCTACACCTTC. It yields the protein CASSSGQDLGGYTF. The variable domain in full, completed from reference TRBV5-4 and TRBJ1-2, reads ETGVTQSPTHLIKTRGQQVTLRCSSQSGHNTVSWYQQALGQGPQFIFQYYREEENGRGNFPPRFSGLQFPNYSSELNVNALELDDSALYLCASSSGQDLGGYTFGSGTRLTVV.

The chain combines TRBV9 with TRBJ1-2; D unresolved. Germline CDR1 is SGDLS and CDR2 is YYNGEE. Trimming pared 0 bases from V and 3 bases from J, leaving 9 bases between. The CDR3 has 14 residues. The CDR3 reads CASSVGMQYYGYTF. In DNA form, the CDR3 reads TGTGCCAGCAGCGTAGGTATGCAGTACTATGGCTACACCTTC.

The V call is TRBV11-2, the J call TRBJ1-1; 8 bases fit TRBD1. The V and J ends lost 1 base and 4 bases, in that order; junction bases with no gene match: 11. Germline CDR1 and CDR2: SGHAT and FQNNGV. The length of the CDR3 is 17 residues. The CDR3 DNA follows: TGTGCCAGCAGCTTAGGGCAGGGGGCTAGAACGAGCACTGAAGCTTTCTTT. This encodes CASSLGQGARTSTEAFF.

The rearrangement uses TRBV7-3 and TRBJ2-7; TRBD2 aligns across 8 bases. Germline V CDR1 and CDR2: SGHTA, FQGTGA. The CDR3 is made up of 13 amino acids. J lost 7 bases, V lost 5 bases, and 7 bases had no gene match. Here the CDR3 reads CASSRGLAGEQYF. In nucleotides, the CDR3 is TGTGCCAGCAGCCGAGGACTAGCTGGGGAGCAGTACTTC.

The chain uses TRBV7-6 and TRBJ2-7; 8 positions match TRBD1. CDR3 length equals 13 residues. V dropped 5 bases and J dropped 7; count of bases not matched to a gene: 7. The germline gives CDR1 SGHVS, CDR2 FNYEAQ. The CDR3 sequence is CASSLGQAREQYF. CDR3 nucleotide sequence: TGTGCCAGCAGCCTGGGACAGGCGAGGGAGCAGTACTTC.

In DNA form, the CDR3 reads TGTGCCAGCAGTCAAAACCGACTAGCGGGGGGCACCGGGGAGCTGTTTTTT. Its translation: CASSQNRLAGGTGELFF. The chain employs TRBV6-6 and TRBJ2-2; 13 positions match TRBD2. Germline CDR1 is MNHNY and CDR2 is SVGAGI (reference sequence). The CDR3 covers 17 residues. The V gene end was trimmed by 5 bases and the J gene end by 4 bases; junction bases not matched to a gene: 7.

This clone has just a few counts. The chain uses TRBV27 and TRBJ2-7; possibly TRBD1 for D (5 bases). From germline, CDR1 is MNHEY and CDR2 SMNVEV (reference sequence). V lost 7 bases and J lost 5, with 12 bases in between. The CDR3 covers 12 residues. Here the CDR3 reads CASMKGSHEQYF. In DNA form, the CDR3 reads TGTGCCAGCATGAAGGGGTCCCACGAGCAGTACTTC.

The genes are TRBV4-3 and TRBJ1-4; D gene unclear. Deletions cut 2 bases from V and 7 bases from J, with 20 bases between. This CDR3 has 17 amino acids. The germline gives CDR1 LGHNA, CDR2 YSLEER. The CDR3 DNA sequence: TGCGCCAGCAGCCAATCGCATATGGGCCCCGAGGGTGAAAAACTGTTTTTT. It translates to CASSQSHMGPEGEKLFF.

The chain has TRBV19 and TRBJ1-3, with D unclear. With 3 bases removed from V and 10 bases from J, the gap between germline ends came to 16 bases. This CDR3 has 14 residues. The germline CDR1 and CDR2 sequences are LNHDA and SQIVND (reference sequence). CDR3 sequence: CASSIQKVPLTIYF. CDR3 nucleotide sequence: TGTGCCAGTAGTATTCAGAAGGTCCCTTTAACCATATATTTT.

This rearrangement joins TRBV6-5 to TRBJ1-1; TRBD1 matches at 7 bases. Germline V lookup: CDR1 MNHEY, CDR2 SVGAGI. The trim removed 0 bases at V and 5 bases at J, leaving 9 bases unmatched. The CDR3 spans 16 residues. The CDR3 nucleotides read TGTGCCAGCAGTTACTCTGGAGGGGGCCGGTGGACTGAAGCTTTCTTT. Translation: CASSYSGGGRWTEAFF.

The gene calls are TRBV9 and TRBJ1-2, with D possibly TRBD1 on 5 matching bases. From germline, CDR1 is SGDLS and CDR2 YYNGEE. The V and J ends lost 0 bases and 2 bases respectively, with 11 bases between them. This CDR3 has 15 amino acids. In DNA, the CDR3 is TGTGCCAGCAGCGTAGCGGGGGGGGTGAACTATGGCTACACCTTC. It specifies CASSVAGGVNYGYTF.

A few counts support this clone. For the CDR3, the DNA is TGTGCCAGTAGTACCTCCGGGGGGCTTCGCTCCTACGAGCAGTACTTC. Translated: CASSTSGGLRSYEQYF. This chain links TRBV19 with TRBJ2-7, with a weak D call TRBD2 (7 bases). Trimming cost V 4 bases and J 0 bases, with 16 bases left between them. CDR1 and CDR2 from the germline V gene are LNHDA and SQIVND (reference sequence). This CDR3 contains 16 residues.

This chain joins TRBV11-2 and TRBJ2-2, with D possibly being TRBD1 (6 bases). Trimming left V 4 bases short and J 5 bases short, with 8 bases between. CDR3 length: 13 residues. Looked up from germline, CDR1 is SGHAT and CDR2 is FQNNGV. The CDR3: CASSSQGTGELFF. CDR3 sequence (DNA): TGTGCCAGCAGCTCACAGGGTACCGGGGAGCTGTTTTTT. Combining the CDR3 with reference TRBV11-2 and TRBJ2-2 gives the whole variable domain EAGVAQSPRYKIIEKRQSVAFWCNPISGHATLYWYQQILGQGPKLLIQFQNNGVVDDSQLPKDRFSAERLKGVDSTLKIQPAKLEDSAVYLCASSSQGTGELFFGEGSRLTVL.

The rearrangement joins TRBV7-9 to TRBJ2-1, with TRBD2 matching 15 bases. Germline assignment: CDR1 SEHNR and CDR2 FQNEAQ (reference sequence). The V segment lost 4 bases and the J segment 10 bases; nucleotides outside the gene matches: 5. This CDR3 is 15 amino acids long. CDR3 bases: TGTGCCAGCAGCTGGACTAGCGGGGGGGCCGAGGAGCAGTTCTTC. Translated, it gives CASSWTSGGAEEQFF.

J is TRBJ2-2 and V is TRBV29-1; D not resolved. From germline, CDR1 is SQVTM and CDR2 ANQGSEA. This CDR3 is built from 12 residues. V was cut by 7 bases and J by 1 base, with 7 bases left in between. CDR3 region: CSGGRNTGELFF. The CDR3, as DNA: TGCAGCGGTGGTCGGAACACCGGGGAGCTGTTTTTT.

The genes are TRBV6-5 and TRBJ1-2; tentative D call: TRBD1 (5 bases). This CDR3 contains 15 residues. Trimming stripped 6 bases from V and 0 bases from J, with 14 bases between. CDR1 is MNHEY, CDR2 SVGAGI, per germline. DNA of the CDR3: TGTGCCAGCAGGGTGTCTGGGGCCTCTAACTATGGCTACACCTTC. Amino acids: CASRVSGASNYGYTF.

The chain uses TRBV19 and TRBJ1-1, with a possible D match to TRBD1 (5 bases). The CDR3 length is 17 residues. The ends were cut back, 5 bases at V and 2 bases at J, with 21 bases in the middle. CDR1 LNHDA and CDR2 SQIVND come from the germline V gene (reference sequence). The CDR3 nucleotides read TGTGCCAGTAGTCTCGATGGGCAGGGAATAGGCAACACTGAAGCTTTCTTT. Translated, it gives CASSLDGQGIGNTEAFF.

This sequence joins TRBV6-2 or TRBV6-3 and TRBJ1-5; D unclear. V gave up 0 bases and J gave up 0 bases, with 9 bases separating them. Per germline, CDR1 MNHEY and CDR2 SVGEGT. This CDR3 contains 16 residues. Here the CDR3 DNA reads TGTGCCAGCAGTTACTCGAGGCCAGATAGCAATCAGCCCCAGCATTTT. Its translation: CASSYSRPDSNQPQHF.

The rearrangement uses TRBV29-1 and TRBJ2-7; TRBD1 matches at 7 bases. The CDR3 sequence is 14 residues long. In germline, CDR1 is SQVTM, CDR2 ANQGSEA. J gave up 5 bases and V 6 bases, and 13 bases lay outside the gene matches. The CDR3 DNA follows: TGCAGCGTAAAGACCGCAGGGGGAGTCGACGAGCAGTACTTC. Amino acid sequence: CSVKTAGGVDEQYF.

The rearrangement joins TRBV19 to TRBJ1-2; TRBD1 matches 7 bases. The V and J ends lost 5 bases and 2 bases, in that order; junction bases with no gene match: 8. The germline CDR1 and CDR2 sequences are LNHDA and SQIVND (reference sequence). CDR3 length equals 15 residues. The CDR3 DNA is TGTGCCAGTAGTGCCAGGACAGGCACAAACTATGGCTACACCTTC. It encodes CASSARTGTNYGYTF.